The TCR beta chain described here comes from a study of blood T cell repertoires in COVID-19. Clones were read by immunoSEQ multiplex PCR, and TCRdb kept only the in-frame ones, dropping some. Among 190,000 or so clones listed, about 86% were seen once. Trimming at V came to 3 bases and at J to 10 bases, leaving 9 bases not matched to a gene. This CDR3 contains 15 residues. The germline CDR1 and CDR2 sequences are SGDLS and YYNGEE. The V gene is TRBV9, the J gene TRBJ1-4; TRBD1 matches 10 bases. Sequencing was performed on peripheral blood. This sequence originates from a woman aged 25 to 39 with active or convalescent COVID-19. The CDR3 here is CASSAQGTGEGKLFF. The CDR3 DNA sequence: TGTGCCAGCAGCGCCCAAGGGACAGGGGAGGGAAAACTGTTTTTT. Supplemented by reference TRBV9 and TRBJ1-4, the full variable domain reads DSGVTQTPKHLITATGQRVTLRCSPRSGDLSVYWYQQSLDQGLQFLIQYYNGEERAKGNILERFSAQQFPDLHSELNLSSLELGDSALYFCASSAQGTGEGKLFFGSGTQLSVL.